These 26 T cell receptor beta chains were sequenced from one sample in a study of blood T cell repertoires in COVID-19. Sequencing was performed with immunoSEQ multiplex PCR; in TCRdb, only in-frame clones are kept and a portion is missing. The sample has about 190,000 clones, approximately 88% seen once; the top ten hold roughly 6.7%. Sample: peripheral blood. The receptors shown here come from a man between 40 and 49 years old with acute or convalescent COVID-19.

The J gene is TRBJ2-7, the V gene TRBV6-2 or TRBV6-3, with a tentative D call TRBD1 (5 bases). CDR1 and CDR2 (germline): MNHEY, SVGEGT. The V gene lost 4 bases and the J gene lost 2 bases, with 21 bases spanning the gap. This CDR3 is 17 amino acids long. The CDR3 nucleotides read TGTGCCAGCAGTTCATGGTACAGGCAATCAATTGCCTACGAGCAGTACTTC. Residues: CASSSWYRQSIAYEQYF.

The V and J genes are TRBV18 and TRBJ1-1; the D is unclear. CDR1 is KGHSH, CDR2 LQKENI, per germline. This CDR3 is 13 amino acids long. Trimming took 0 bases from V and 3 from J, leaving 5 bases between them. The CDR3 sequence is CASSPPGHTEAFF. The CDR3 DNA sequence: TGTGCCAGCTCACCACCTGGGCACACTGAAGCTTTCTTT.

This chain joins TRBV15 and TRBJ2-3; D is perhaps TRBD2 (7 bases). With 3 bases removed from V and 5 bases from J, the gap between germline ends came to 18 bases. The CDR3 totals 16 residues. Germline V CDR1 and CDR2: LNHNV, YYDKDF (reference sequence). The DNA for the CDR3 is TGTGCCACCAGCAGGCGTTCGGGGGGCATGCGAGATACGCAGTATTTT. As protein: CATSRRSGGMRDTQYF.

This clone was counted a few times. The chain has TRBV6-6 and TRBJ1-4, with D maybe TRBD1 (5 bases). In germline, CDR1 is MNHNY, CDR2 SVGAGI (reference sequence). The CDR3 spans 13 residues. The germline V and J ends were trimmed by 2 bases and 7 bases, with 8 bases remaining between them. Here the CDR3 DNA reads TGTGCCAGCAGTTACACAGGCGGTGAAAAACTGTTTTTT. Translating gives CASSYTGGEKLFF.

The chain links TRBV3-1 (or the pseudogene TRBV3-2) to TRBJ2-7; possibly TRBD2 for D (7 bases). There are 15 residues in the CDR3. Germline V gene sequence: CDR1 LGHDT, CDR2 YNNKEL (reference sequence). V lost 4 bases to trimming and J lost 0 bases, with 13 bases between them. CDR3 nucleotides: TGTGCCAGCAGCCGAGGGGGGGGGATCTCCTACGAGCAGTACTTC. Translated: CASSRGGGISYEQYF.

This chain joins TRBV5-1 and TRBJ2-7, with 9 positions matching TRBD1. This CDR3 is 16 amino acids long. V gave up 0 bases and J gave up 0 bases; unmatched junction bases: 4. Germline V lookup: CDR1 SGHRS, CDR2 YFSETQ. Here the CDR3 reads CASSLAVGQGSYEQYF. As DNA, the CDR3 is TGCGCCAGCAGCTTGGCCGTGGGACAGGGCTCCTACGAGCAGTACTTC.

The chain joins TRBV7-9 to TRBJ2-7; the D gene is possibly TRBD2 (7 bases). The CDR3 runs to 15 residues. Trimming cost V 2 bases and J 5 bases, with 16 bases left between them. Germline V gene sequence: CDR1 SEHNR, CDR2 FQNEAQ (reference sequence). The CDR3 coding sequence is TGTGCCAGCAGCTTACGTATGGGGGGGCCCCACGAGCAGTACTTC. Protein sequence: CASSLRMGGPHEQYF.

Here the CDR3 DNA reads TGCGCCAGCAGCACCTCTGGGACAGGTCGTGAAAAACTGTTTTTT. Its protein is CASSTSGTGREKLFF. This sequence joins TRBV5-1 and TRBJ1-4; 8 nucleotides line up with TRBD1. Looked up from germline, CDR1 is SGHRS and CDR2 is YFSETQ. There are 15 residues in the CDR3. The junction had 9 bases not matched to a gene; V was cut back by 4 bases and J by 7 bases. Combining the CDR3 with reference TRBV5-1 and TRBJ1-4 gives the whole variable domain KAGVTQTPRYLIKTRGQQVTLSCSPISGHRSVSWYQQTPGQGLQFLFEYFSETQRNKGNFPGRFSGRQFSNSRSEMNVSTLELGDSALYLCASSTSGTGREKLFFGSGTQLSVL.

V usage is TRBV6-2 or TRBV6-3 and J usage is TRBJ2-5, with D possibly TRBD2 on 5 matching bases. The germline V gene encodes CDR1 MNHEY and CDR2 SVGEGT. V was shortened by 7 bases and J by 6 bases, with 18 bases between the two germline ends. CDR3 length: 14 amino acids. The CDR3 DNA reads TGTGCCAGCACCCCCCGCCGGGCGGGTCAGACCCAGTACTTC. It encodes CASTPRRAGQTQYF.

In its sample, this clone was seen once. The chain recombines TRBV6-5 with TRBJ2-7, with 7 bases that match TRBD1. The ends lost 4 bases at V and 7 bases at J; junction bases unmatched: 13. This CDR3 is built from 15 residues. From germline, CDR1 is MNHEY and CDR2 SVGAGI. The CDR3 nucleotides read TGTGCCAGCAGTTTGAGGGGGCGCCCTCCGGGGGAGCAGTACTTC. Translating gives CASSLRGRPPGEQYF.

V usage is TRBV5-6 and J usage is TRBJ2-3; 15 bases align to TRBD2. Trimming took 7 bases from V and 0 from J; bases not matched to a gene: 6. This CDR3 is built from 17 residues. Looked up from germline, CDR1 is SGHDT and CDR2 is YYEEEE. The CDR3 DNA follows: TGTGCCAGCGCCGGGACTAGCGGGGGGCTTAGCACAGATACGCAGTATTTT. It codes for CASAGTSGGLSTDTQYF.

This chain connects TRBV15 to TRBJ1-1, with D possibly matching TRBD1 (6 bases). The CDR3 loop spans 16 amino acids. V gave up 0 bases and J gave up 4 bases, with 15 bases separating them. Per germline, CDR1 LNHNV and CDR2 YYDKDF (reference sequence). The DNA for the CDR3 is TGTGCCACCAGCAGAGATATTACAGGGCGGATCACTGAAGCTTTCTTT. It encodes CATSRDITGRITEAFF.

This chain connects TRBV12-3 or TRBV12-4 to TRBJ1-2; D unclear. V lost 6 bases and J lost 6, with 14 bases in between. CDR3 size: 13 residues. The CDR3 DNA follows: TGTGCCAGCAGCCGCCCCGGGAGCGATGGCTACACCTTC. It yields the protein CASSRPGSDGYTF.

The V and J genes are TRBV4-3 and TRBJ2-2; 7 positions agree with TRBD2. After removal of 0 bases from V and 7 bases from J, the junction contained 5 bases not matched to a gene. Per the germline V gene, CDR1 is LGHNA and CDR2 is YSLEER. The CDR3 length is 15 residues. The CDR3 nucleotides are TGCGCCAGCAGCCAAGAACGGGGGGTCTACGGGGAGCTGTTTTTT. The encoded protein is CASSQERGVYGELFF.

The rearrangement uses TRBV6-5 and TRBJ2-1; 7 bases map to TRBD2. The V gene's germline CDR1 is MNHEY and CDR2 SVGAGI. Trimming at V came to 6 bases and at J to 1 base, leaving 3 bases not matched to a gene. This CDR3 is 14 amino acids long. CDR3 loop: CASRSGGSYNEQFF. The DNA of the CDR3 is TGTGCCAGCAGATCGGGGGGTTCCTACAATGAGCAGTTCTTC.

The CDR3 bases are TGTGCCAGCAGCTTCCGACTAGCGGGGGGCCCCACAGATACGCAGTATTTT. Protein product: CASSFRLAGGPTDTQYF. The rearrangement uses TRBV11-2 and TRBJ2-3; 13 bases are a match to TRBD2. V shed 3 bases and J 2 bases; nucleotides not matched to a gene: 5. The CDR3 spans 17 residues. Germline CDR1 is SGHAT and CDR2 is FQNNGV.

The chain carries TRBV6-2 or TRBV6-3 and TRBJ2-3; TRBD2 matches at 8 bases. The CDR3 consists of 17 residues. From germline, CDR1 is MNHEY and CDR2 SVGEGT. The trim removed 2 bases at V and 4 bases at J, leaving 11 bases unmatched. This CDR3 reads CASSYRGSGGGSDTQYF. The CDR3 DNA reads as TGTGCCAGCAGTTACCGGGGGAGCGGGGGTGGGTCAGATACGCAGTATTTT.

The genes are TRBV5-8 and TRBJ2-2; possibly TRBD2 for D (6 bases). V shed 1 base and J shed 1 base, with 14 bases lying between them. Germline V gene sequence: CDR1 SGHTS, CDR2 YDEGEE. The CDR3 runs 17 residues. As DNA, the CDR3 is TGTGCCAGCAGCTTGTTTATGGGGGGAAAGAACACCGGGGAGCTGTTTTTT. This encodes CASSLFMGGKNTGELFF. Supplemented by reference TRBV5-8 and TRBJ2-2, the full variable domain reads EAGVTQSPTHLIKTRGQQATLRCSPISGHTSVYWYQQALGLGLQFLLWYDEGEERNRGNFPPRFSGRQFPNYSSELNVNALELEDSALYLCASSLFMGGKNTGELFFGEGSRLTVL.

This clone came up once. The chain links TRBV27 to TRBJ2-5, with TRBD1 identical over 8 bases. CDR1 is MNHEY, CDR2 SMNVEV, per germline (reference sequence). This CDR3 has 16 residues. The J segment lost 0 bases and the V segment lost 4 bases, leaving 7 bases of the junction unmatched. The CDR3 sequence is CASSSFRGRYQETQYF. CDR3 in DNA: TGTGCCAGCAGTTCATTCAGGGGGCGATACCAAGAGACCCAGTACTTC.

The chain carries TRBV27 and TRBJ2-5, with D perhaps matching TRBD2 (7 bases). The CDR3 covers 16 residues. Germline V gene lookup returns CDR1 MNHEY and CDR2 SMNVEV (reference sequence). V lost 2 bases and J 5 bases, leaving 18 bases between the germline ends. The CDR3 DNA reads TGTGCCAGCAGTTTAGTTATTTTCGGGGGGCCGGAGACCCAGTACTTC. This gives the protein CASSLVIFGGPETQYF.

The CDR3 DNA is TGTGCCAGTAGTGTCGGTGAGGCGTATAACGAGCAGTACTTC. Protein product: CASSVGEAYNEQYF. The chain couples TRBV19 to TRBJ2-7; D is ambiguous. Germline assignment: CDR1 LNHDA and CDR2 SQIVND (reference sequence). The V end was cut by 5 bases, the J end by 5 bases, with 16 bases between. This CDR3 comprises 14 residues. The full variable domain, rest sourced from reference TRBV19 and TRBJ2-7, is DGGITQSPKYLFRKEGQNVTLSCEQNLNHDAMYWYRQDPGQGLRLIYYSQIVNDFQKGDIAEGYSVSREKKESFPLTVTSAQKNPTAFYLCASSVGEAYNEQYFGPGTRLTVT.

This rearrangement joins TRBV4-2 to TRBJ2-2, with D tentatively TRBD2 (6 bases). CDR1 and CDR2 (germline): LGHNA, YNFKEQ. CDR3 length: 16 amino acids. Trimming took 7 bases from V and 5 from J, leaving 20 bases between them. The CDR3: CASTPIRGSGTGELFF. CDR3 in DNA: TGTGCCAGCACCCCTATCCGGGGAAGCGGGACCGGGGAGCTGTTTTTT.

CDR3 sequence reads: CASSLSGDYGYTF. CDR3 DNA: TGTGCCAGCAGTTTATCAGGGGACTATGGCTACACCTTC. The chain employs TRBV27 and TRBJ1-2, with D possibly TRBD1 on 5 matching bases. CDR1 is MNHEY and CDR2 is SMNVEV in the germline V gene (reference sequence). The V gene lost 0 bases and the J gene lost 3 bases, with 5 bases spanning the gap. The CDR3 extends over 13 amino acids.

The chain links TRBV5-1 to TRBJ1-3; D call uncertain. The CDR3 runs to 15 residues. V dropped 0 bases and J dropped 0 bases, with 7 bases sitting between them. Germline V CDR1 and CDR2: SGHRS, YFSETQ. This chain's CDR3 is CASSLDILSGNTIYF. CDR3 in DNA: TGCGCCAGCAGCTTGGACATTCTCTCTGGAAACACCATATATTTT. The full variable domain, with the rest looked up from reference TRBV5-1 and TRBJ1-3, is KAGVTQTPRYLIKTRGQQVTLSCSPISGHRSVSWYQQTPGQGLQFLFEYFSETQRNKGNFPGRFSGRQFSNSRSEMNVSTLELGDSALYLCASSLDILSGNTIYFGEGSWLTVV.

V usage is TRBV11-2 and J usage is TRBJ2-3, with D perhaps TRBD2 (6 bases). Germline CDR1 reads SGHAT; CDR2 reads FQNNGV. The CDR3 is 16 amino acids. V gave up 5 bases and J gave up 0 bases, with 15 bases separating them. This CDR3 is CASSLEAGSSTDTQYF. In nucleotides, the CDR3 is TGTGCCAGCAGCCTCGAGGCGGGGAGCAGCACAGATACGCAGTATTTT.

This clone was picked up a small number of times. This chain's CDR3 is CASSQELAGFYEQYF. The CDR3 DNA is TGTGCCAGCAGCCAAGAGCTAGCGGGATTCTACGAGCAGTACTTC. The chain has TRBV3-1 (or the pseudogene TRBV3-2) and TRBJ2-7, with 9 bases that match TRBD2. The CDR3 length is 15 residues. The germline CDR1 and CDR2 sequences are LGHDT and YNNKEL (reference sequence). The V segment lost 0 bases and the J segment 3 bases; nucleotides outside the gene matches: 3.